A selection of T cell receptor beta chains follows, all from one sample in a study of neurological immune-mediated disorders. TCRdb fed the 5' RACE reads into MiXCR, producing one record per CDR3 protein. The top ten clones hold 5.5% of a sample with more than 20,000 distinct CDR3 sequences, about 13% of them seen once. The material sequenced was CD4+ T cells from blood. All receptors come from a female donor with HTLV-1-associated myelopathy (HAM/TSP). Both conserved end residues are part of each CDR3. Where a row states a size, it is once, few, many or the class of an expanded clone; other rows omit it.

v_call	j_call	clone_size	cdr3_aa
TRBV20-1	TRBJ1-1	many	CSAASGGEAFF
TRBV11-3	TRBJ1-1	many	CANSFIAFF
TRBV2	TRBJ1-5	few	CASSYRGSGQPHHF
TRBV5-5	TRBJ2-3	many	CASNLIGGTDTQYF
TRBV5-1	TRBJ2-6	many	CASSVTGANVLTF
TRBV7-2	TRBJ2-2	many	CASSLLQERELFF
TRBV5-1	TRBJ1-2	many	CASSLGGTNYGYTF
TRBV20-1	TRBJ2-3	many	CSALASGGSTDTQYF
TRBV5-1	TRBJ2-2	.	CASSLGGDTGELFF
TRBV20-1	TRBJ1-2	many	CSARVEGIYGYTF
TRBV5-6	TRBJ2-7	many	CASSLKQAVSYEQYF